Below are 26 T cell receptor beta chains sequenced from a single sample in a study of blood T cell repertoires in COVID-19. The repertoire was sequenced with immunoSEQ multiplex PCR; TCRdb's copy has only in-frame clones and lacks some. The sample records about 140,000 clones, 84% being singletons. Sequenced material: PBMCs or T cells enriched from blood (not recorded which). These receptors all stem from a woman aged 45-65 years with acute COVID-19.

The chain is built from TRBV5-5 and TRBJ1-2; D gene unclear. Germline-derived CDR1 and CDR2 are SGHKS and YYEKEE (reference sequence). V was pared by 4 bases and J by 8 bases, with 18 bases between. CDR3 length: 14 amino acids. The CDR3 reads CASSAPGTTGGYTF. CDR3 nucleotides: TGTGCCAGCAGCGCCCCCGGTACGACCGGGGGCTACACCTTC.

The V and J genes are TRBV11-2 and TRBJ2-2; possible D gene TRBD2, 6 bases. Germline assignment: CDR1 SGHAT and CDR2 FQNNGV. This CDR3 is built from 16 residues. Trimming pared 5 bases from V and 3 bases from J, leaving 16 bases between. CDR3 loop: CASSPRRGEDTGELFF. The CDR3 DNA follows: TGTGCCAGCAGCCCCCGGAGAGGGGAGGACACCGGGGAGCTGTTTTTT.

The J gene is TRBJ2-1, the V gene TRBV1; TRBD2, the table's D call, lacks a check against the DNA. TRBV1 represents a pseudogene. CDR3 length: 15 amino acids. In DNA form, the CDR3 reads TGCACGCCTTTTAGAGCGGGGGGTTCCTACAATGAGCAGTTCTTC. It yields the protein CTPFRAGGSYNEQFF.

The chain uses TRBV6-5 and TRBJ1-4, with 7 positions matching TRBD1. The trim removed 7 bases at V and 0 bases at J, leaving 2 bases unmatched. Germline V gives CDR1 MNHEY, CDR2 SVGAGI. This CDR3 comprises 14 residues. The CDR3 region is CASIGTATNEKLFF. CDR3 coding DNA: TGTGCCAGCATCGGGACAGCAACTAATGAAAAACTGTTTTTT.

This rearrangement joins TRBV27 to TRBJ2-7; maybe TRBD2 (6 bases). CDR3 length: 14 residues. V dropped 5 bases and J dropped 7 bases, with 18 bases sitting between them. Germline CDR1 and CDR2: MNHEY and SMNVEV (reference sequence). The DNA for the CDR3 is TGTGCCAGCAGTAGTCCCCGCGGGGCTCGGGAGCAGTACTTC. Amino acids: CASSSPRGAREQYF.

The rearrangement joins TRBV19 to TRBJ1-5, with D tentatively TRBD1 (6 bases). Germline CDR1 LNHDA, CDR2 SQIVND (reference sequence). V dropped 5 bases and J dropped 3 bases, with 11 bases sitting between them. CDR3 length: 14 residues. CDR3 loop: CASSPTGLNQPQHF. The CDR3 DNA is TGTGCCAGTAGTCCGACAGGCCTCAATCAGCCCCAGCATTTT. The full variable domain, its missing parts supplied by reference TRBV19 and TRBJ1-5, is DGGITQSPKYLFRKEGQNVTLSCEQNLNHDAMYWYRQDPGQGLRLIYYSQIVNDFQKGDIAEGYSVSREKKESFPLTVTSAQKNPTAFYLCASSPTGLNQPQHFGDGTRLSIL.

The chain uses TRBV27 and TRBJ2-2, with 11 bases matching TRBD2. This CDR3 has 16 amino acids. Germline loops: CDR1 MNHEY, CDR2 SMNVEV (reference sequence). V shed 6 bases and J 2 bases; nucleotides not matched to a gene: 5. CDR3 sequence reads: CASSSSGRANTGELFF. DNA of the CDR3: TGTGCCAGCAGCAGTAGCGGGAGGGCCAACACCGGGGAGCTGTTTTTT.

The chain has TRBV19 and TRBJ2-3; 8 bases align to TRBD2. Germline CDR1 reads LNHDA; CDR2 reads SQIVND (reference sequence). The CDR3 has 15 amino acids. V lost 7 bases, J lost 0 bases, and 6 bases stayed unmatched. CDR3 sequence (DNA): TGTGCCAGTACCTTGACTAGCGTTAGCACAGATACGCAGTATTTT. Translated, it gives CASTLTSVSTDTQYF.

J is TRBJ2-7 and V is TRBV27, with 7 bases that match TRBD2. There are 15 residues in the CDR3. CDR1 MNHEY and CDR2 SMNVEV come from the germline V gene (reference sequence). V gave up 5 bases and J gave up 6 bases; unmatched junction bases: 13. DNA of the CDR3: TGTGCCAGCAGTCCCCTCGGACTAGTGGGTGGCGAGCAGTACTTC. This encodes CASSPLGLVGGEQYF.

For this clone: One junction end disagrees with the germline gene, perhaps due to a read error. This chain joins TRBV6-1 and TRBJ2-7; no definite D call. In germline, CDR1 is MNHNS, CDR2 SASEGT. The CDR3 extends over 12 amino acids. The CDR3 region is CASREGLPEQYF. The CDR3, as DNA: TGTGCCAGCAGAGAAGGGCTTCCCGAGCAGTACTTC.

The CDR3 spells CASSAQRSQETQYF. DNA for the CDR3: TGTGCCAGCAGCGCTCAGCGGTCCCAAGAGACCCAGTACTTC. This chain joins TRBV2 and TRBJ2-5, with D tentatively TRBD2 (5 bases). CDR1 and CDR2 (germline): SNHLY, FYNNEI. This CDR3 comprises 14 residues. The ends were cut back, 6 bases at V and 1 base at J, with 12 bases in the middle.

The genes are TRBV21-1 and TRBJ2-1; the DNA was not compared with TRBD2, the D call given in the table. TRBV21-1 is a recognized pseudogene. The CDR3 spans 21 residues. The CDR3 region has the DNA TGTGCCAGCAGCAATATGGTTCCGGAAGCGGGAGACCTGAGCTCCTACAATGAGCAGTTCTTC. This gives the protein CASSNMVPEAGDLSSYNEQFF.

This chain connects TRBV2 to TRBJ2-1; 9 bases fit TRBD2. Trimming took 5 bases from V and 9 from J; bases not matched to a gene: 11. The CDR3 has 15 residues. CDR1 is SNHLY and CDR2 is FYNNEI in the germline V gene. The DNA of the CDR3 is TGTGCCAGCAGTTCCATAGCGGGAGACGACAGTGAGCAGTTCTTC. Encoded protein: CASSSIAGDDSEQFF.

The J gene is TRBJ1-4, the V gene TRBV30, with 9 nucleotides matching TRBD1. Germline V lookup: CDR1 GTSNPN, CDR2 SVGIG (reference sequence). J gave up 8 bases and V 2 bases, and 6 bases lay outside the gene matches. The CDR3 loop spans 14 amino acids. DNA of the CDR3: TGTGCCTGGAGTCCGGGACAGGGAGGGGAAAAACTGTTTTTT. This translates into CAWSPGQGGEKLFF.

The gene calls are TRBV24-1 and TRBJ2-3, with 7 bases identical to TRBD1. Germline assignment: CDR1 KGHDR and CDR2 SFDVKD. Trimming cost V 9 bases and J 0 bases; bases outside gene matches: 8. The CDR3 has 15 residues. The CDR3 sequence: CATSGTAPSTDTQYF. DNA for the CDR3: TGTGCCACCTCGGGGACAGCGCCAAGCACAGATACGCAGTATTTT.

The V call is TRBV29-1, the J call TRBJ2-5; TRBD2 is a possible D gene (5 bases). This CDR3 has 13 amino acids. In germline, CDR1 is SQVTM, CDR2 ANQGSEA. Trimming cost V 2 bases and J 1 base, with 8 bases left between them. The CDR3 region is CSVEYGVQETQYF. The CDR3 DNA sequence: TGCAGCGTTGAATACGGGGTCCAAGAGACCCAGTACTTC.

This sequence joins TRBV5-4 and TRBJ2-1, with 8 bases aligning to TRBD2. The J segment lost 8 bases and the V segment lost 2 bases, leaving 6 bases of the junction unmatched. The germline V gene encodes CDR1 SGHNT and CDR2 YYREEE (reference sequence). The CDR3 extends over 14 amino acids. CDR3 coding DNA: TGTGCCAGCAGCTTTAGCGGGACCGGCGATGAGCAGTTCTTC. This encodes CASSFSGTGDEQFF.

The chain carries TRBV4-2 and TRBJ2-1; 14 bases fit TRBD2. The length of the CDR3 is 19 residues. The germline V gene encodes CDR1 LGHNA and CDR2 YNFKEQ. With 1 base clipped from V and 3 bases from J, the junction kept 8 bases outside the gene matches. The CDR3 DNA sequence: TGTGCCAGCAGCCAAGTCGCGGGACTAGCGGGAGAGGGCTACAATGAGCAGTTCTTC. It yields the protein CASSQVAGLAGEGYNEQFF.

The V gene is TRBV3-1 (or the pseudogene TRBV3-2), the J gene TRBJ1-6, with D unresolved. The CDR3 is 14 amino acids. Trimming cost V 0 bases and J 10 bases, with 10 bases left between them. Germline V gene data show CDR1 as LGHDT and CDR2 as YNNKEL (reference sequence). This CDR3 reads CASSQDELRSPLHF. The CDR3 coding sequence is TGTGCCAGCAGCCAAGACGAGTTGAGGTCACCCCTCCACTTT.

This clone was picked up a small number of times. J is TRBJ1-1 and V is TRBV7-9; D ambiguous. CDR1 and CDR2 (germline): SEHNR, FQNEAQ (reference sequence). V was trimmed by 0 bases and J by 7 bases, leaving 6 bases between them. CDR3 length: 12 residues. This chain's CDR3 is CASSLARNEAFF. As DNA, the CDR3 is TGTGCCAGCAGCTTAGCGCGGAATGAAGCTTTCTTT.

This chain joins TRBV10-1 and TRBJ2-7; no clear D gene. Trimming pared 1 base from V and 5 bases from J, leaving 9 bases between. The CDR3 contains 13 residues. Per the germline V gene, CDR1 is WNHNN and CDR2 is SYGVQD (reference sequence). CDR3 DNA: TGCGCCAGCAGTGAGTTCGACTGGAACGAGCAGTACTTC. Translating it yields CASSEFDWNEQYF.

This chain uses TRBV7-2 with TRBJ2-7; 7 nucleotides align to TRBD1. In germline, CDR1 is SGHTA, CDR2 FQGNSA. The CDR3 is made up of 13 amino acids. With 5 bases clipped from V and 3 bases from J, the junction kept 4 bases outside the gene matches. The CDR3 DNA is TGTGCCAGCAGCCTGGGACAGCGCTACGAGCAGTACTTC. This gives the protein CASSLGQRYEQYF.

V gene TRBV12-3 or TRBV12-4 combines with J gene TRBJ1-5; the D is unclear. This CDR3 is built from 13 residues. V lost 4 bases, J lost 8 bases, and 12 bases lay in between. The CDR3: CASSSLQEEPQHF. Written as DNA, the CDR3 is TGTGCCAGCAGTTCCCTACAAGAGGAGCCCCAGCATTTT.

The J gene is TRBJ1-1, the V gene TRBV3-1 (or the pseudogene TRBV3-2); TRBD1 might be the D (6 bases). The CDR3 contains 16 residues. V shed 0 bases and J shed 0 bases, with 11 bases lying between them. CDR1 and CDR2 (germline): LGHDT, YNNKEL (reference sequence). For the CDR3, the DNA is TGTGCCAGCAGCCAAGATCGTCCAGGGGTGAACACTGAAGCTTTCTTT. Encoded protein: CASSQDRPGVNTEAFF.

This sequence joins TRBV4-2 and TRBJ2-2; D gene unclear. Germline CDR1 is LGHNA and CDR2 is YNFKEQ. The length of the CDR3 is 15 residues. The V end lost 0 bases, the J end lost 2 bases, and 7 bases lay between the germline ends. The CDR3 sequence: CASSQDLSNTGELFF. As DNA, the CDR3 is TGTGCCAGCAGCCAAGATCTGTCCAACACCGGGGAGCTGTTTTTT.

CDR3 in amino acids: CASSYSIAGGSPDTQYF. The CDR3 DNA reads TGTGCCAGCAGTTACTCGATTGCGGGAGGGTCTCCAGATACGCAGTATTTT. The rearrangement links TRBV6-2 or TRBV6-3 to TRBJ2-3; 9 positions agree with TRBD2. The V gene's germline CDR1 is MNHEY and CDR2 SVGEGT. Trimming at V came to 0 bases and at J to 4 bases, leaving 8 bases not matched to a gene. The CDR3 has 17 residues.